Listed below are T cell receptor beta chains from one sample, sequenced in a study of a mutant IDH1 vaccine in newly diagnosed glioma. For these receptors, no antigen is known. The table came from immunoSEQ multiplex PCR; TCRdb's copy has only in-frame clones and leaves some out. The repertoire includes around 51,000 clones, more than 70% of them detected once, and under 2% sits in the top ten. Specimen: PBMCs, collected from a glioma patient whose treatment included an IDH1 peptide vaccine. Every receptor here comes from a woman aged 40 to 50 with glioma. Each CDR3 is given with its conserved first and last residue. Each record gives: V gene, clone size, J gene, D gene, CDR3 protein, CDR3 DNA. The D gene is left open where the match is weak. Clone size is given for some rows only: seen once, a few or many times, or a class if the clone is expanded.

v_gene: TRBV2; abundance: once; j_gene: TRBJ2-4; d_gene: TRBD2; CDR3aa: CAIINLGLAGDVAKNIQYF; CDR3nt: TGTGCCATCATAAACCTCGGACTAGCGGGGGATGTAGCCAAAAACATTCAGTACTTC
v_gene: TRBV25-1; abundance: NA; j_gene: TRBJ2-3; d_gene: TRBD2; CDR3aa: CASTSGDGTQYF; CDR3nt: TGTGCCAGCACCAGCGGGGATGGTACGCAGTATTTT
v_gene: TRBV5-1; abundance: NA; j_gene: TRBJ2-7; d_gene: NA; CDR3aa: CASSGDGTTTYEQYF; CDR3nt: TGCGCCAGCAGCGGCGACGGGACAACGACCTACGAGCAGTACTTC
v_gene: TRBV10-1; abundance: NA; j_gene: TRBJ1-2; d_gene: NA; CDR3aa: CASSESRAEGYTF; CDR3nt: TGCGCCAGCAGTGAGTCAAGGGCCGAAGGCTACACCTTC
v_gene: TRBV12-5; abundance: NA; j_gene: TRBJ2-5; d_gene: TRBD2; CDR3aa: CASASLSGGRAETQYF; CDR3nt: TGTGCTAGTGCTTCCCTTAGCGGGGGGAGGGCGGAGACCCAGTACTTC
v_gene: TRBV6-1; abundance: NA; j_gene: TRBJ1-2; d_gene: NA; CDR3aa: CASSENFNQANYGYTF; CDR3nt: TGTGCCAGCAGTGAAAATTTCAACCAAGCCAACTATGGCTACACCTTC
v_gene: TRBV2; abundance: NA; j_gene: TRBJ1-2; d_gene: TRBD1; CDR3aa: CASTLGQAGGYTF; CDR3nt: TGTGCCAGCACCCTCGGACAGGCGGGTGGCTACACCTTC
v_gene: TRBV20-1; abundance: NA; j_gene: TRBJ2-7; d_gene: NA; CDR3aa: CSAHLAYEQYF; CDR3nt: TGCAGTGCTCATCTGGCGTACGAGCAGTACTTC
v_gene: TRBV7-2; abundance: NA; j_gene: TRBJ1-1; d_gene: NA; CDR3aa: CASSRSRFTEAFF; CDR3nt: TGTGCCAGCAGCCGCTCAAGATTCACTGAAGCTTTCTTT
v_gene: TRBV5-8; abundance: NA; j_gene: TRBJ2-7; d_gene: NA; CDR3aa: CASSLGDSSYEQYF; CDR3nt: TGTGCCAGCAGCTTGGGAGATAGCTCCTACGAGCAGTACTTC
v_gene: TRBV6-1; abundance: NA; j_gene: TRBJ2-1; d_gene: NA; CDR3aa: CASSEVQGWGNEQFF; CDR3nt: TGTGCCAGCAGTGAAGTACAGGGTTGGGGGAATGAGCAGTTCTTC
v_gene: TRBV19; abundance: NA; j_gene: TRBJ2-2; d_gene: NA; CDR3aa: CATLGGTGELFF; CDR3nt: TGTGCCACCCTGGGGGGTACCGGGGAGCTGTTTTTT
v_gene: TRBV10-1; abundance: NA; j_gene: TRBJ1-1; d_gene: NA; CDR3aa: CASSDTGLANTEAFF; CDR3nt: TGCGCCAGCAGTGATACCGGACTGGCGAACACTGAAGCTTTCTTT
v_gene: TRBV4-3; abundance: NA; j_gene: TRBJ1-1; d_gene: NA; CDR3aa: CASSQDSGGWDTEAFF; CDR3nt: TGCGCCAGCAGCCAAGATTCCGGGGGATGGGACACTGAAGCTTTCTTT
v_gene: TRBV5-1; abundance: NA; j_gene: TRBJ2-5; d_gene: TRBD2; CDR3aa: CASRTSGVQETQYF; CDR3nt: TGCGCCAGCAGGACTAGCGGGGTCCAAGAGACCCAGTACTTC
v_gene: TRBV18; abundance: NA; j_gene: TRBJ2-7; d_gene: TRBD1; CDR3aa: CASSPPGTGRSYEQYF; CDR3nt: TGTGCCAGCTCACCACCGGGGACAGGGCGATCCTACGAGCAGTACTTC
v_gene: TRBV15; abundance: NA; j_gene: TRBJ2-3; d_gene: NA; CDR3aa: CATSSPLLSRGTDTQYF; CDR3nt: TGTGCCACCAGCAGTCCCCTCCTATCCAGAGGCACAGATACGCAGTATTTT
v_gene: TRBV19; abundance: NA; j_gene: TRBJ1-2; d_gene: NA; CDR3aa: CASSPRGGDPVYGYTF; CDR3nt: TGTGCCAGTAGTCCGCGGGGAGGGGACCCTGTCTATGGCTACACCTTC
v_gene: TRBV30; abundance: few; j_gene: TRBJ2-3; d_gene: TRBD2; CDR3aa: CAWSWTSGGVSTDTQYF; CDR3nt: TGTGCCTGGAGTTGGACTAGCGGGGGGGTTAGCACAGATACGCAGTATTTT
v_gene: TRBV5-4; abundance: NA; j_gene: TRBJ2-7; d_gene: TRBD1; CDR3aa: CASSPGQGNYEQYF; CDR3nt: TGTGCCAGCAGCCCGGGACAGGGGAACTACGAGCAGTACTTC
v_gene: TRBV7-9; abundance: NA; j_gene: TRBJ1-4; d_gene: TRBD1; CDR3aa: CASRSGTGGSVANEKLFF; CDR3nt: TGTGCCAGCAGGTCCGGGACAGGGGGCTCGGTAGCTAATGAAAAACTGTTTTTT
v_gene: TRBV20-1; abundance: NA; j_gene: TRBJ2-7; d_gene: NA; CDR3aa: CSASSPREQYF; CDR3nt: TGCAGTGCTAGTTCTCCTAGGGAGCAGTACTTC
v_gene: TRBV5-1; abundance: NA; j_gene: TRBJ1-1; d_gene: NA; CDR3aa: CASKGHTEAFF; CDR3nt: TGCGCCAGCAAGGGTCACACTGAAGCTTTCTTT
v_gene: TRBV7-8; abundance: NA; j_gene: TRBJ1-2; d_gene: TRBD1; CDR3aa: CASSLEDRGRGYTF; CDR3nt: TGTGCCAGCAGCTTAGAGGACAGGGGGCGAGGCTACACCTTC
v_gene: TRBV10-3; abundance: NA; j_gene: TRBJ1-6; d_gene: TRBD1; CDR3aa: CAISETLGTGVYSPLHF; CDR3nt: TGTGCCATCAGTGAAACCCTCGGGACAGGGGTGTATTCACCCCTCCACTTT
v_gene: TRBV7-2; abundance: NA; j_gene: TRBJ2-6; d_gene: NA; CDR3aa: CASSPQGTGANVLTF; CDR3nt: TGTGCCAGCAGCCCCCAGGGGACTGGGGCCAACGTCCTGACTTTC
v_gene: TRBV5-6; abundance: NA; j_gene: TRBJ2-7; d_gene: NA; CDR3aa: CASSRWRFYEQYF; CDR3nt: TGTGCCAGCAGCCGGTGGAGGTTCTACGAGCAGTACTTC
v_gene: TRBV6-1; abundance: NA; j_gene: TRBJ2-3; d_gene: NA; CDR3aa: CASSEKRRGPPRTDTQYF; CDR3nt: TGTGCCAGCAGTGAAAAAAGGAGAGGGCCTCCTCGCACAGATACGCAGTATTTT